The 10 T cell receptor beta chains below were found in one sample sequenced in a study of T cells in localized non-small cell lung cancer (dated by TCRdb to 2020 to 2022). Libraries were prepared through the immunoSEQ multiplex PCR assay. The table was pulled from immuneACCESS by TCRdb, which kept in-frame rearrangements only. Such tables lose some clones; where checked, under half of the loss comes from unresolved V genes, and the rest has no known cause. The sample profile shows around 20,000 clones; about nine tenths of them were found once. 2.5% to 3% of the sample rests with the top ten. Sequences were derived from peripheral blood, sampled before any cancer treatment. The receptors stem from a woman aged 40-69 years with stage I lung adenocarcinoma.

The rearrangement links TRBV27 to TRBJ2-2; D is possibly TRBD2 (5 bases). Germline CDR1 MNHEY, CDR2 SMNVEV (reference sequence). The CDR3 runs to 16 residues. Trimming took off 5 bases at V and 1 base at J, with 14 bases between the two ends. CDR3 in amino acids: CASSPDGLKNTGELFF. The CDR3 DNA sequence: TGTGCCAGCAGTCCAGACGGACTTAAGAACACCGGGGAGCTGTTTTTT.

V usage is TRBV6-4 and J usage is TRBJ1-5; the D gene is possibly TRBD1 (5 bases). Germline V lookup: CDR1 MRHNA, CDR2 SNTAGT. The CDR3 consists of 14 residues. Trimming removed 8 bases at V and 7 bases at J, with 18 bases between. CDR3 nucleotides: TGTGCCAGCTCCCCGATGGGGGGGGACCAGCCCCAGCATTTT. Translation gives CASSPMGGDQPQHF.

The J gene is TRBJ1-4, the V gene TRBV5-4; no firm D call. The V end was cut by 3 bases, the J end by 1 base, with 10 bases between. The CDR3 sequence is 15 residues long. The germline gives CDR1 SGHNT, CDR2 YYREEE (reference sequence). The CDR3 spells CASSSYMETNEKLFF. The DNA of the CDR3 is TGTGCCAGCAGCTCCTACATGGAAACTAATGAAAAACTGTTTTTT. Full variable domain (remainder filled in from reference TRBV5-4 and TRBJ1-4): ETGVTQSPTHLIKTRGQQVTLRCSSQSGHNTVSWYQQALGQGPQFIFQYYREEENGRGNFPPRFSGLQFPNYSSELNVNALELDDSALYLCASSSYMETNEKLFFGSGTQLSVL.

This chain connects TRBV5-1 to TRBJ2-3, with D possibly matching TRBD1 (6 bases). This CDR3 spans 15 amino acids. Trimming took off 4 bases at V and 0 bases at J, with 12 bases between the two ends. Germline V CDR1 and CDR2: SGHRS, YFSETQ. Here the CDR3 reads CASSGTLASTDTQYF. CDR3 coding DNA: TGCGCCAGCAGCGGGACATTAGCTAGCACAGATACGCAGTATTTT. The variable domain in full, with the rest retrieved from reference TRBV5-1 and TRBJ2-3, is KAGVTQTPRYLIKTRGQQVTLSCSPISGHRSVSWYQQTPGQGLQFLFEYFSETQRNKGNFPGRFSGRQFSNSRSEMNVSTLELGDSALYLCASSGTLASTDTQYFGPGTRLTVL.

The sample holds one count of this clone. V gene TRBV19 combines with J gene TRBJ1-3, with D possibly matching TRBD1 (5 bases). The CDR3 contains 13 residues. Germline V CDR1 and CDR2: LNHDA, SQIVND (reference sequence). The V end was cut by 8 bases, the J end by 0 bases, with 8 bases between. CDR3 in amino acids: CASSGYSGNTIYF. The DNA for the CDR3 is TGTGCCAGTTCAGGGTACTCTGGAAACACCATATATTTT.

The V and J genes are TRBV11-2 and TRBJ2-5; D remains unclear. CDR3 length: 13 residues. Germline V lookup: CDR1 SGHAT, CDR2 FQNNGV. V lost 3 bases and J 0 bases, leaving 5 bases between the germline ends. The CDR3 nucleotides are TGTGCCAGCAGCTTTAATAACCAAGAGACCCAGTACTTC. Its translation: CASSFNNQETQYF.

The chain joins TRBV19 to TRBJ1-1; D is unclear. The CDR3 runs to 13 residues. Germline V gives CDR1 LNHDA, CDR2 SQIVND (reference sequence). The V gene lost 4 bases and the J gene lost 3 bases, with 9 bases spanning the gap. The CDR3: CASSTGFDTEAFF. CDR3 nucleotides: TGTGCCAGTAGTACGGGGTTTGACACTGAAGCTTTCTTT.

Here the CDR3 reads CAWSISEGARYTF. CDR3 nucleotides: TGTGCCTGGAGTATATCGGAGGGTGCGCGCTACACCTTC. The chain has TRBV30 and TRBJ1-2; D ambiguous. The CDR3 has 13 residues. Trimming removed 2 bases from V and 9 bases from J, with 16 bases in between. Per germline, CDR1 GTSNPN and CDR2 SVGIG (reference sequence).

The chain combines TRBV25-1 with TRBJ1-4, with D unclear. Trimming took 2 bases from V and 6 from J, leaving 1 base between them. Germline V lookup: CDR1 MGHDK, CDR2 SYGVNS. The CDR3 runs to 11 residues. The CDR3: CASSEHEKLFF. In DNA, the CDR3 is TGTGCCAGCAGTGAACATGAAAAACTGTTTTTT.

The V gene is TRBV9, the J gene TRBJ1-4; D is perhaps TRBD1 (5 bases). The V gene's germline CDR1 is SGDLS and CDR2 YYNGEE. The CDR3 sequence is 15 residues long. With 4 bases removed from V and 4 bases from J, the gap between germline ends came to 14 bases. The CDR3, as DNA: TGTGCCAGCAGCCCGGGGGGGACGGATAATGAAAAACTGTTTTTT. Its protein product is CASSPGGTDNEKLFF. The full variable domain, rest sourced from reference TRBV9 and TRBJ1-4, is DSGVTQTPKHLITATGQRVTLRCSPRSGDLSVYWYQQSLDQGLQFLIQYYNGEERAKGNILERFSAQQFPDLHSELNLSSLELGDSALYFCASSPGGTDNEKLFFGSGTQLSVL.